This TCR beta chain was sequenced in a study of control samples from healthy donors and cancer patients. This clone appeared a few times. Germline V gene data show CDR1 as MDHEN and CDR2 as SYDVKM. After removal of 4 bases from V and 8 bases from J, the junction contained 2 bases not matched to a gene. The CDR3 length is 12 residues. Repertoires were generated with immunoSEQ multiplex PCR, while TCRdb's copy carries only in-frame clones and drops some. The data show fewer than 95,000 clones, around 85% seen once. This sequence joins TRBV28 and TRBJ1-2, with 9 bases identical to TRBD1. Sequencing was done on a sample of blood. The TCR comes from a man aged 25-45 years in good health. The chain's CDR3 is CASSSDRGGYTF. CDR3 bases: TGTGCCAGCAGTTCGGACAGGGGCGGCTACACCTTC.